This T cell receptor beta chain was documented in a study of technical replicates of blood from a handful of donors. There are 14 residues in the CDR3. The V gene's germline CDR1 is SGHNT and CDR2 YYREEE (reference sequence). Trimming removed 2 bases at V and 5 bases at J, with 14 bases between. The repertoire was sequenced with immunoSEQ multiplex PCR; TCRdb's copy has only in-frame clones and lacks some. The profile covers tens of thousands of clones, with 90% to 95% appearing a single time and about 4.7% taken by the ten largest. This clone was counted once. The sample consisted of PBMCs. The receptor was isolated from a human donor in good health. Some clones in this sample may be carry-over from other donors' samples. This rearrangement joins TRBV5-4 to TRBJ2-7, with D perhaps matching TRBD1 (6 bases). CDR3 amino acids: CASSFTLQGHEQYF. The CDR3 nucleotides read TGTGCCAGCAGCTTTACCCTACAGGGCCACGAGCAGTACTTC.